The present TCR beta chain was sequenced within a study of blood T cell repertoires in COVID-19 (TCRdb year 2020). Regarding the complete study: Collaborator samples came from the United States, Italy and Spain and covered acute and convalescent phases of COVID-19. The samples were drawn from two sources: the first 160 participants of the ongoing ImmuneRACE study, and 1,254 subjects contributed by 6 global collaborators. Where available, HLA class I and class II types were obtained from metadata supplied by the sample provider rather than from assay-based typing. The material from the prospective study consisted of cDNA or gDNA derived from T cells, B-cell-depleted T cells, or PBMCs. Deeply sampled blood TCRbeta repertoires from subjects exposed to, actively infected with, or recovered from COVID-19 were included in the dataset. Sample metadata almost always included a de-identified subject ID, COVID-19 status, age in years and sex. The repertoires were released in a freely available public database intended as a resource for research on the immune response to SARS-CoV-2.

Comments on this clone: Its cognate antigen has yet to be identified. Nothing much larger sits one base from this clone, and base qualities are not available.

One collaborating source in Seattle enrolled patients during active infection and followed them longitudinally through the course of disease. Whole blood was collected in K2EDTA tubes by collaborating institutions according to the institutions' own protocols. For TCRbeta analysis, collaborators shipped samples in one of three forms: frozen whole blood, isolated PBMCs, or DNA extracted from either of those sample types. Study-level results and caveats: The amount of clinical and demographic metadata varied by source and participant and was provided uncurated.

TCRbeta CDR3 regions were amplified from genomic DNA using the immunoSEQ Assay, a bias-controlled multiplex PCR. As for the original processing: The number of nucleated cells in each sample was estimated from the amplification of reference gene primers within the assay. To quantify the absolute abundance of each unique TCRbeta CDR3 rearrangement, sequence reads were collapsed and filtered. For each sample, productive Simpson clonality was calculated as the square root of Simpson's diversity index over productive rearrangements. TCRdb obtained this table from immuneACCESS and retained in-frame rearrangements with V and J assigned. These tables miss some clones; where compared with another copy, unresolved V genes account for less than half of the shortfall, and the remainder is unexplained. V and J calls and clone size are copied from that table; D and trimming were computed from the DNA. The sample has about 76,000 clones on record, over 75% of them singletons. Clones ranked in the top ten supply more than 9.5% of the sample.

Material for sequencing was peripheral blood. The receptor was isolated from a man aged 45-65 years with COVID-19, enrolled during active disease.

This receptor has the CDR3 CASSLPGTGGVQPQHF. The DNA sequence is as follows: TGTGCCAGCAGTCTCCCCGGGACAGGGGGCGTCCAGCCCCAGCATTTT. The sequence is built from TRBV28 and TRBJ1-5; 12 middle bases align to TRBD1. CDR1 MDHEN and CDR2 SYDVKM were looked up in the germline V gene. Counted from cysteine to phenylalanine, this CDR3 has 16 amino acids. Just CDR3 DNA is preserved here, 48 bases in frame from base 1. Germline trimming amounts to 5 bases on V and 7 bases on J, with 9 as the count of junction bases outside the gene matches.